Following are 25 T cell receptor beta chains from one sample sequenced in a study of blood T cell repertoires in COVID-19. Here immunoSEQ multiplex PCR was the method, and the copy in TCRdb shows in-frame clones only, minus some. The sample has about 140,000 clones, over 75% seen once. Sample: peripheral blood. The receptor set was obtained from an older man with acute or convalescent COVID-19.

The chain has TRBV24-1 and TRBJ2-2, with 8 nucleotides matching TRBD1. The CDR3 runs 14 residues. V lost 12 bases, J lost 1 base, and 6 bases stayed unmatched. Germline values: CDR1 KGHDR, CDR2 SFDVKD. CDR3: CAASGTGNTGELFF. CDR3 sequence (DNA): TGTGCCGCGTCCGGGACAGGGAACACCGGGGAGCTGTTTTTT.

The chain has TRBV9 and TRBJ1-3; weak D call: TRBD1 (5 bases). This CDR3 has 16 amino acids. Trimming cost V 0 bases and J 0 bases, with 10 bases left between them. Germline V gives CDR1 SGDLS, CDR2 YYNGEE. CDR3 in amino acids: CASSVAGRGSGNTIYF. CDR3 sequence (DNA): TGTGCCAGCAGCGTAGCCGGGAGGGGCTCTGGAAACACCATATATTTT.

The chain carries TRBV29-1 and TRBJ2-1; TRBD2 aligns across 15 bases. The CDR3 is made up of 17 amino acids. CDR1 is SQVTM, CDR2 ANQGSEA, per germline. With 7 bases clipped from V and 6 bases from J, the junction kept 13 bases outside the gene matches. As DNA, the CDR3 is TGCAGCGCCCGATCTCTGGGACTAGCGGGGGGTATCAATGAGCAGTTCTTC. Translated, it gives CSARSLGLAGGINEQFF.

The genes are TRBV19 and TRBJ2-5; 7 nucleotides line up with TRBD1. V trimming: 6 bases; J trimming: 2 bases; junction bases outside the gene matches: 6. This CDR3 has 14 amino acids. Germline V gene data show CDR1 as LNHDA and CDR2 as SQIVND (reference sequence). The CDR3, as DNA: TGTGCCAGTAGCCCCGGGACAGAACAAGAGACCCAGTACTTC. Its translation is CASSPGTEQETQYF.

The chain carries TRBV6-5 and TRBJ1-1; 7 nucleotides line up with TRBD1. Germline loops: CDR1 MNHEY, CDR2 SVGAGI. J was trimmed by 6 bases and V by 2 bases; bases with no gene match: 9. The CDR3 length is 15 residues. CDR3 coding DNA: TGTGCCAGCAGTTACGGAACAGGGGCTCTGTCTGAAGCTTTCTTT. It yields the protein CASSYGTGALSEAFF.

This clone has only a few counts. This chain joins TRBV5-8 and TRBJ1-6, with D possibly being TRBD1 (6 bases). Germline V gene lookup returns CDR1 SGHTS and CDR2 YDEGEE. Trimming took off 2 bases at V and 8 bases at J, with 14 bases between the two ends. The CDR3 contains 15 residues. CDR3: CASSFEDRTHSPLHF. The CDR3 DNA sequence: TGTGCCAGCAGCTTTGAAGACAGGACCCATTCACCCCTCCACTTT. Complete variable domain (other parts from reference TRBV5-8 and TRBJ1-6): EAGVTQSPTHLIKTRGQQATLRCSPISGHTSVYWYQQALGLGLQFLLWYDEGEERNRGNFPPRFSGRQFPNYSSELNVNALELEDSALYLCASSFEDRTHSPLHFGNGTRLTVT.

The V and J genes are TRBV30 and TRBJ2-3; unclear D gene. Per germline, CDR1 GTSNPN and CDR2 SVGIG (reference sequence). This CDR3 contains 12 residues. The V end lost 0 bases, the J end lost 4 bases, and 5 bases lay between the germline ends. As DNA, the CDR3 is TGTGCCTGGAGTGTCAGTGCAGATACGCAGTATTTT. Its protein is CAWSVSADTQYF.

The rearrangement uses TRBV7-7 and TRBJ2-3, with a possible D match to TRBD2 (5 bases). This CDR3 is 15 amino acids long. V shed 5 bases and J shed 2 bases, with 14 bases lying between them. Germline CDR1 is SSHAT and CDR2 is FNYEAQ (reference sequence). The CDR3 loop is CASSATSGLTDTQYF. Written as DNA, the CDR3 is TGTGCCAGCAGCGCTACGAGTGGACTCACAGATACGCAGTATTTT.

This chain links TRBV7-9 with TRBJ2-2; 7 bases fit TRBD1. The CDR3 length is 15 residues. Germline CDR1 and CDR2: SEHNR and FQNEAQ (reference sequence). V gave up 3 bases and J gave up 7 bases; unmatched junction bases: 8. CDR3 in DNA: TGTGCCAGCAGCTTTACAGGGGTCTCTGGCGGGGAGCTGTTTTTT. This encodes CASSFTGVSGGELFF.

This clone was counted between two and nine times. V is TRBV28 and J is TRBJ1-1; 10 nucleotides match TRBD1. The CDR3 has 14 amino acids. The V gene end was trimmed by 7 bases and the J gene end by 2 bases; junction bases not matched to a gene: 4. Germline CDR1 MDHEN, CDR2 SYDVKM. The CDR3 reads CASNRQGANTEAFF. In nucleotides, the CDR3 is TGTGCCAGCAACCGACAGGGGGCAAACACTGAAGCTTTCTTT.

This chain uses TRBV11-1 with TRBJ1-2; possibly TRBD1 for D (6 bases). This CDR3 spans 13 amino acids. Trimming pared 7 bases from V and 3 bases from J, leaving 12 bases between. The germline CDR1 and CDR2 sequences are SGHAT and FQDESV (reference sequence). In DNA, the CDR3 is TGTGCCAGCACCCCTCGGACAGACTATGGCTACACCTTC. Protein sequence: CASTPRTDYGYTF. Full variable domain (remainder filled in from reference TRBV11-1 and TRBJ1-2): EAEVAQSPRYKITEKSQAVAFWCDPISGHATLYWYRQILGQGPELLVQFQDESVVDDSQLPKDRFSAERLKGVDSTLKIQPAELGDSAMYLCASTPRTDYGYTFGSGTRLTVV.

This chain links TRBV6-5 with TRBJ1-1, with a weak D call TRBD1 (5 bases). The CDR3 is 13 residues long. From germline, CDR1 is MNHEY and CDR2 SVGAGI. V was pared by 6 bases and J by 4 bases, with 12 bases between. The CDR3 loop is CASRGLRGTEAFF. The CDR3 coding sequence is TGTGCCAGCAGGGGGCTAAGGGGCACTGAAGCTTTCTTT.

The chain recombines TRBV4-1 with TRBJ2-3, with TRBD2 matching 9 bases. With V trimmed by 6 bases and J by 5 bases, 18 bases remained unmatched. CDR3 length: 18 amino acids. In germline, CDR1 is MGHRA, CDR2 YSYEKL. The CDR3: CASSPGIAGATFGDTQYF. CDR3 sequence (DNA): TGCGCCAGCAGTCCCGGTATAGCGGGGGCGACGTTTGGAGATACGCAGTATTTT.

V usage is TRBV5-6 and J usage is TRBJ2-1; the match to TRBD2 covers 11 bases. CDR1 is SGHDT and CDR2 is YYEEEE in the germline V gene. Trimming removed 0 bases from V and 0 bases from J; junction bases left unmatched: 2. This CDR3 spans 17 amino acids. CDR3 amino acids: CASSLASGGSSYNEQFF. CDR3 bases: TGTGCCAGCAGCTTGGCTAGCGGGGGGAGCTCCTACAATGAGCAGTTCTTC.

This rearrangement joins TRBV6-5 to TRBJ2-3, with 13 bases fitting TRBD2. The junction had 0 bases not matched to a gene; V was cut back by 0 bases and J by 3 bases. Germline V gene sequence: CDR1 MNHEY, CDR2 SVGAGI. The CDR3 is 16 amino acids. CDR3 bases: TGTGCCAGCAGTTACTCGACTAGCGGGAGGACAGATACGCAGTATTTT. Translating gives CASSYSTSGRTDTQYF.

The chain is built from TRBV10-2 and TRBJ2-2; D is ambiguous. The CDR3 runs to 14 residues. The V gene's germline CDR1 is WSHSY and CDR2 SAAADI. V dropped 6 bases and J dropped 3 bases, with 11 bases sitting between them. This CDR3 is CASRKARDTGELFF. The CDR3 DNA follows: TGCGCCAGCAGGAAGGCCCGGGACACCGGGGAGCTGTTTTTT.

This clone was seen only once. The chain couples TRBV5-1 to TRBJ1-1; 7 positions match TRBD1. V shed 4 bases and J 1 base; nucleotides not matched to a gene: 7. There are 15 residues in the CDR3. The germline gives CDR1 SGHRS, CDR2 YFSETQ. The CDR3 sequence is CASSKETGPNTEAFF. DNA for the CDR3: TGCGCCAGCAGCAAAGAGACAGGGCCGAACACTGAAGCTTTCTTT.

Details on this clone: The same CDR3 also results from other DNA sequences found in this sample. The genes are TRBV19 and TRBJ1-1, with a possible D match to TRBD1 (5 bases). Germline V gene lookup returns CDR1 LNHDA and CDR2 SQIVND (reference sequence). Trimming pared 6 bases from V and 3 bases from J, leaving 8 bases between. The CDR3 is 12 amino acids. CDR3 protein: CASREQDTEAFF. The CDR3 DNA reads TGTGCCAGTAGGGAACAGGACACTGAAGCTTTCTTT.

This chain joins TRBV27 and TRBJ1-6; D remains ambiguous. The V and J ends lost 3 bases and 4 bases respectively, with 4 bases between them. Germline CDR1 MNHEY, CDR2 SMNVEV (reference sequence). This CDR3 has 13 amino acids. The CDR3 protein is CASSFQYNSPLHF. The CDR3 DNA follows: TGTGCCAGCAGTTTTCAATATAATTCACCCCTCCACTTT.

This rearrangement joins TRBV2 to TRBJ1-1; 9 bases align to TRBD1. V was clipped by 7 bases and J by 4 bases; unmatched bases: 7. This CDR3 has 14 residues. Germline CDR1 and CDR2: SNHLY and FYNNEI. The DNA for the CDR3 is TGTGCCAGCAACGCACAGGGGGCGGTCACTGAAGCTTTCTTT. This codes for CASNAQGAVTEAFF.

The genes are TRBV7-2 and TRBJ1-3; tentatively, D is TRBD1 (5 bases). CDR1 and CDR2 from the germline V gene are SGHTA and FQGNSA. CDR3 length: 15 amino acids. Trimming left V 5 bases short and J 0 bases short, with 11 bases between. CDR3 in amino acids: CASSLTVSSGNTIYF. Here the CDR3 DNA reads TGTGCCAGCAGCCTGACAGTGAGCTCTGGAAACACCATATATTTT. The full variable domain, its missing parts supplied by reference TRBV7-2 and TRBJ1-3, is GAGVSQSPSNKVTEKGKDVELRCDPISGHTALYWYRQSLGQGLEFLIYFQGNSAPDKSGLPSDRFSAERTGGSVSTLTIQRTQQEDSAVYLCASSLTVSSGNTIYFGEGSWLTVV.

The rearrangement uses TRBV27 and TRBJ2-1; possible D gene TRBD2, 6 bases. With 3 bases removed from V and 8 bases from J, the gap between germline ends came to 11 bases. CDR1 MNHEY and CDR2 SMNVEV come from the germline V gene (reference sequence). The length of the CDR3 is 13 residues. Here the CDR3 reads CASSFRGIDEQFF. In nucleotides, the CDR3 is TGTGCCAGCAGTTTTCGGGGGATAGATGAGCAGTTCTTC.

The chain carries TRBV6-1 and TRBJ2-7, with 7 bases lining up with TRBD2. This CDR3 region has 14 residues. V shed 2 bases and J 7 bases; nucleotides not matched to a gene: 8. Germline loops: CDR1 MNHNS, CDR2 SASEGT. Written as DNA, the CDR3 is TGTGCCAGCAGTGAAAAGGCGGGAGCCTGGGAGCAGTACTTC. This gives the protein CASSEKAGAWEQYF.

The J gene is TRBJ1-2, the V gene TRBV6-5; 9 nucleotides match TRBD1. J lost 7 bases, V lost 7 bases, and 7 bases had no gene match. Germline V gene data show CDR1 as MNHEY and CDR2 as SVGAGI. CDR3 length: 13 residues. The CDR3 loop reads CASTGTGLRGYTF. In DNA form, the CDR3 reads TGTGCCAGCACGGGGACAGGGCTGCGTGGCTACACCTTC.

The chain couples TRBV11-2 to TRBJ2-5, with D unresolved. CDR3 length equals 14 residues. CDR1 SGHAT and CDR2 FQNNGV come from the germline V gene. V was clipped by 1 base and J by 5 bases, with 11 bases between them. CDR3 region: CASSLGGSRETQYF. CDR3 nucleotide sequence: TGTGCCAGCAGCTTAGGTGGTAGCCGGGAGACCCAGTACTTC.